The 7 T cell receptor beta chains below were found in one sample sequenced in a study of beta chain features in type 1 diabetes. All of the isolated RNA was reverse transcribed, so expressed TCRB transcripts were sequenced. Only in-frame clones appear in the TCRdb table, and some are missing; sequencing was by immunoSEQ multiplex PCR. The sample lists under 950,000 clones; 17% were seen once. Specimen: naive CD4+ T cells from blood. Every receptor here comes from a woman aged 18-30 years in good health.

V and J are TRBV9 and TRBJ2-1, with D possibly TRBD2 on 6 matching bases. This CDR3 contains 14 residues. Germline-derived CDR1 and CDR2 are SGDLS and YYNGEE. The V and J ends lost 0 bases and 10 bases respectively, with 14 bases between them. DNA for the CDR3: TGTGCCAGCAGCGTAGGCGCAGGAGCGGGCGAGCAGTTCTTC. Its protein is CASSVGAGAGEQFF.

The chain couples TRBV28 to TRBJ2-2, with a possible D match to TRBD2 (6 bases). The CDR3 has 14 amino acids. The germline V gene encodes CDR1 MDHEN and CDR2 SYDVKM. The V gene lost 4 bases and the J gene lost 6 bases, with 12 bases spanning the gap. This CDR3 reads CASSWPGDPGELFF. The CDR3 bases are TGTGCCAGCAGTTGGCCGGGGGATCCCGGGGAGCTGTTTTTT. Looking up the rest from reference TRBV28 and TRBJ2-2 gives the full variable domain: DVKVTQSSRYLVKRTGEKVFLECVQDMDHENMFWYRQDPGLGLRLIYFSYDVKMKEKGDIPEGYSVSREKKERFSLILESASTNQTSMYLCASSWPGDPGELFFGEGSRLTVL.

This clone was seen only a few times. V is TRBV27 and J is TRBJ1-5; TRBD1 is a possible D gene (5 bases). The V end was cut by 2 bases, the J end by 0 bases, with 11 bases between. Germline V gene sequence: CDR1 MNHEY, CDR2 SMNVEV (reference sequence). This CDR3 contains 16 residues. The CDR3: CASSLTRQSSNQPQHF. In nucleotides, the CDR3 is TGTGCCAGCAGTTTAACCCGACAGTCTAGCAATCAGCCCCAGCATTTT.

This clone was counted only a few times. V gene TRBV29-1 combines with J gene TRBJ2-3; 11 bases match TRBD2. The V gene end was trimmed by 7 bases and the J gene end by 2 bases; junction bases not matched to a gene: 2. Germline V gives CDR1 SQVTM, CDR2 ANQGSEA. This CDR3 is built from 13 residues. The CDR3 DNA is TGCAGCGGACTAGCGGGATACACAGATACGCAGTATTTT. Translated: CSGLAGYTDTQYF.

This clone was seen more than once but under ten times. V usage is TRBV15 and J usage is TRBJ1-6; D gene uncertain. Trimming took off 1 base at V and 7 bases at J, with 8 bases between the two ends. CDR1 and CDR2 from the germline V gene are LNHNV and YYDKDF (reference sequence). The CDR3 spans 14 residues. The chain's CDR3 is CATSRATPNSPLHF. DNA for the CDR3: TGTGCCACCAGCAGAGCCACCCCGAATTCACCCCTCCACTTT.

This clone was seen a few times. V and J are TRBV28 and TRBJ2-3, with D possibly being TRBD2 (5 bases). The CDR3 extends over 14 amino acids. The V end was cut by 2 bases, the J end by 4 bases, with 10 bases between. Per the germline V gene, CDR1 is MDHEN and CDR2 is SYDVKM. CDR3 sequence reads: CASSLRLAADTQYF. In DNA form, the CDR3 reads TGTGCCAGCAGTTTAAGGCTAGCCGCAGATACGCAGTATTTT.

This sequence joins TRBV11-2 and TRBJ2-7; D uncertain. V was pared by 5 bases and J by 6 bases, with 14 bases between. CDR1 is SGHAT, CDR2 FQNNGV, per germline. This CDR3 spans 13 amino acids. CDR3 region: CASSPSPPSEQYF. DNA of the CDR3: TGTGCCAGCAGCCCCTCCCCCCCTTCCGAGCAGTACTTC.